This T cell receptor (beta chain) originates from a study of shared clonotypes between healthy human individuals. Findings of the study overall: A reduction in generation probabilities was seen for non-shared clonotypes relative to those shared by all four donors. Investigators collected only blood, and repertoires in tissues likely differ. Only a few donors were included, so the genetic and exposure-history diversity represented was limited.

Concerning this clone itself: What it binds is not known. Sequence at one end of the junction differs from germline and may be a read error.

This CDR3 is built from 16 residues. CDR1 LGHNA and CDR2 YNFKEQ come from the germline V gene. Genomic DNA of each subset was evenly split across several immunoSEQ plates. Assay: immunoSEQ multiplex PCR; the TCRdb copy retains only in-frame clones and omits some. The sample lists about 2.4 million clones, under 95% occurring once. Sequenced input: naive CD4+ T cells from PBMCs. Subset: CD45RA+ positively selected. This receptor was obtained from a man younger than 35 in good health. Some clones in this sample may be carry-over from other donors' samples. The genes are TRBV4-2 and TRBJ2-2; 12 nucleotides align to TRBD2. CDR3 nucleotide sequence: TGTGCCAGCAGCGAAGAAAGACTAGCGGGAGCCGGGGAGCTGTTTTTT. It translates to CASSEERLAGAGELFF.